This TCR beta chain is drawn from a study of T cell repertoires in aging, cancer and after chemotherapy. The overall study: Donors were grouped into six age bands spanning 30 or younger through 70 or older. About 9 million TCR reads were in the whole dataset. Findings of the study overall: The repertoire data cannot show anything about immunological memory following chemotherapy.

Notes on this clonotype: No antigen is known for it.

TRB rearrangements spanning V, D and J were amplified using mixed TRB-A/B primers. TCRdb fed the multiplex PCR reads into MiXCR, producing one record per CDR3 protein. The sample holds around 20,000 distinct CDR3 sequences, around 40% seen once. The template was genomic DNA from peripheral blood, not RNA. The ends were cut back, 7 bases at V and 0 bases at J, with 14 bases in the middle. CDR3 length: 14 amino acids. Germline lookup yields CDR1 DFQATT and CDR2 SNEGSKA (reference sequence). The sample consisted of blood. The chain carries TRBV20-1 and TRBJ2-3, with D possibly TRBD2 on 6 matching bases. This sequence was found in a human donor with a solid tumor. CDR3: CSVRLASSTDTQYF. CDR3 bases: TGCAGTGTTAGGCTAGCGTCTAGCACAGATACGCAGTATTTT.